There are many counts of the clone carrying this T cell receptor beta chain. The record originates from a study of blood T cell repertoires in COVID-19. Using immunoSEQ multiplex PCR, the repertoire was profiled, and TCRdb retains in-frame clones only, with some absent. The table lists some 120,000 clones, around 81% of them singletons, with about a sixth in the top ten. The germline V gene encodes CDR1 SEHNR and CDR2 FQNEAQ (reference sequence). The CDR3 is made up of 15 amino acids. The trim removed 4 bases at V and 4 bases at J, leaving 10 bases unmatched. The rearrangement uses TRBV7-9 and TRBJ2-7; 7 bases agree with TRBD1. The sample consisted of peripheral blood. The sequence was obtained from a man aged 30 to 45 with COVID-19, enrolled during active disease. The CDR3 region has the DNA TGTGCCAGCAGCTCCGGACAGGTGCATTATTACGAGCAGTACTTC. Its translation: CASSSGQVHYYEQYF.